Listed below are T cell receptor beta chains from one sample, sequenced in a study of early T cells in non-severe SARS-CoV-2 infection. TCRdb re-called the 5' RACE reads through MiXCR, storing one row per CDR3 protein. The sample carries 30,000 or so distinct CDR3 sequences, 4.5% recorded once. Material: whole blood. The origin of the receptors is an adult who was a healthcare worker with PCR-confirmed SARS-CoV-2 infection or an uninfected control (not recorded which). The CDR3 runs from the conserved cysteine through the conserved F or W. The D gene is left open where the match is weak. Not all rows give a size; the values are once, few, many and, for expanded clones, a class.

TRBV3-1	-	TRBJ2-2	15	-	CASRNDLKNTGELFF	TGTGCCAGCAGGAACGACTTGAAAAACACCGGGGAGCTGTTTTTT
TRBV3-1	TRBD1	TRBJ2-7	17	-	CASSQRILGGSSYEQYF	TGTGCCAGCAGCCAGCGTATCCTAGGGGGCAGTTCCTACGAGCAGTACTTC
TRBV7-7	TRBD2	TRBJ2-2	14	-	CASSSRGDTGELFF	TGTGCTAGCAGCTCGCGGGGGGACACCGGGGAGCTGTTTTTT
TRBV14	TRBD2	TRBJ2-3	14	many	CASSDLAATDTQYF	TGTGCCAGCAGCGATCTAGCGGCCACAGATACGCAGTATTTT
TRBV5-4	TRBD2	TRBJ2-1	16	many	CASSLFLAGADNEQFF	TGTGCCAGCAGCTTGTTCCTAGCGGGAGCGGACAATGAGCAGTTCTTC
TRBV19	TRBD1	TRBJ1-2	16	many	CASTTSGQGSRDGYTF	TGTGCCAGTACCACCTCTGGACAGGGCTCCCGGGATGGCTACACCTTC
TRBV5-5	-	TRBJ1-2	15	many	CASSSTAPANYGYTF	TGTGCCAGCAGCTCGACGGCTCCCGCTAACTATGGCTACACCTTC
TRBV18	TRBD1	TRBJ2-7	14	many	CASSVGTGSDEQYF	TGTGCCAGCTCAGTTGGGACAGGGTCGGACGAGCAGTACTTC
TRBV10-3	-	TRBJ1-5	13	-	CAISRTEDQPQHF	TGTGCCATCAGCCGGACGGAGGATCAGCCCCAGCATTTT
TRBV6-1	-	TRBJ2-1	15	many	CASSDRGITYNEQFF	TGTGCCAGCAGTGATCGAGGGATCACCTACAATGAGCAGTTCTTC
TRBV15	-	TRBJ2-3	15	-	CATSRDALASDTQYF	TGTGCCACCAGCAGGGACGCTTTGGCATCAGATACGCAGTATTTT
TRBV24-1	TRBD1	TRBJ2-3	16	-	CATSDPAGGRADTQYF	TGTGCCACCAGTGACCCAGCAGGGGGCCGGGCAGATACGCAGTATTTT
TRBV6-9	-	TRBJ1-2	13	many	CASSYQSGNGYTF	TGTGCCAGCAGTTATCAGTCAGGCAATGGCTACACCTTC
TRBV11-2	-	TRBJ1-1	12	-	CASSGRGAEAFF	TGTGCCAGCAGCGGACGGGGGGCTGAAGCTTTCTTT
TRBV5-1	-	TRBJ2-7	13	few	CASSFSEGVEQYF	TGCGCCAGCAGCTTCTCTGAGGGGGTCGAGCAGTACTTC
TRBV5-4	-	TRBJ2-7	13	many	CASSYGSSYEQYF	TGTGCCAGCAGCTATGGTAGCTCCTACGAGCAGTACTTC
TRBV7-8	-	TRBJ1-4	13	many	CASSSPPGEKLFF	TGTGCCAGCAGCTCACCACCGGGTGAAAAACTGTTTTTT
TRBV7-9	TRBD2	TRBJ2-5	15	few	CASSLGLAEQETQYF	TGTGCCAGCAGCTTGGGACTAGCGGAGCAAGAGACCCAGTACTTC
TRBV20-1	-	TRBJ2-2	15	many	CSAEGSPPNTGELFF	TGCAGTGCTGAGGGGTCGCCTCCCAACACCGGGGAGCTGTTTTTT
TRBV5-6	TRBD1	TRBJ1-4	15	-	CASSLDRGGGEKLFF	TGTGCCAGCAGCTTGGACAGGGGCGGAGGTGAAAAACTGTTTTTT
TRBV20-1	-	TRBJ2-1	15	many	CSARDFALSYNEQFF	TGCAGTGCTAGAGATTTTGCCCTCTCCTACAATGAGCAGTTCTTC
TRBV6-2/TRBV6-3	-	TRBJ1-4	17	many	CASSYSVSDRSNEKLFF	TGTGCCAGCAGTTACTCAGTATCGGACCGATCGAATGAAAAACTGTTTTTT
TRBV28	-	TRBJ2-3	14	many	CASSFLGNSDTQYF	TGTGCCAGCAGTTTCCTAGGGAATTCAGATACGCAGTATTTT
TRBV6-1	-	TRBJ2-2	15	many	CASSERAINTGELFF	TGTGCCAGCAGTGAAAGGGCGATAAACACCGGGGAGCTGTTTTTT
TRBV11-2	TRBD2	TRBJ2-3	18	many	CASRLGAGTSGSEDTQYF	TGTGCCAGCAGACTAGGGGCGGGGACTAGCGGGAGTGAAGATACGCAGTATTTT
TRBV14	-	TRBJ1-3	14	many	CASSTTASGNTIYF	TGTGCCAGCAGCACTACTGCCTCTGGAAACACCATATATTTT
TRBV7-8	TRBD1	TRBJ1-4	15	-	CASSARDRGEEKLFF	TGTGCCAGCAGCGCCCGAGACAGGGGCGAAGAAAAACTGTTTTTT
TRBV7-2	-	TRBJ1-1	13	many	CASSANVNTEAFF	TGTGCCAGCAGCGCAAATGTGAACACTGAAGCTTTCTTT
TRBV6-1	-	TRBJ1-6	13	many	CASRDVGDSPLHF	TGTGCCAGCAGGGACGTTGGGGATTCACCCCTCCACTTT
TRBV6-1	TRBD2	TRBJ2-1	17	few	CASSGRSGTSGYNEQFF	TGTGCCAGCAGTGGACGTTCCGGGACTAGCGGATACAATGAGCAGTTCTTC
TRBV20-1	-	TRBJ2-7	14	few	CSATGTLSSYEQYF	TGCAGTGCAACCGGGACGCTCAGCTCCTACGAGCAGTACTTC
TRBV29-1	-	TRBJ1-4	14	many	CSVEFSGQGEKLFF	TGCAGCGTTGAATTTTCCGGGCAGGGTGAAAAACTGTTTTTT
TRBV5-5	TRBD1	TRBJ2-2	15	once	CVSSLLGTDTGELFF	TGTGTCAGCAGCTTGTTGGGGACAGACACCGGGGAGCTGTTTTTT
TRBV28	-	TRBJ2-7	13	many	CASSGESSYEQYF	TGTGCCAGCAGTGGAGAGAGCTCCTACGAGCAGTACTTC
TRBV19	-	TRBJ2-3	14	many	CASSTRSLADTQYF	TGTGCCAGTAGTACGCGGAGTTTGGCAGATACGCAGTATTTT
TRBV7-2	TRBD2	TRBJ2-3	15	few	CASSPGGGRVDTQYF	TGTGCCAGCAGCCCCGGGGGGGGGCGGGTAGATACGCAGTATTTT
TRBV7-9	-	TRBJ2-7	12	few	CASSSDDYEQYF	TGTGCCAGCAGCTCGGACGACTACGAGCAGTACTTC
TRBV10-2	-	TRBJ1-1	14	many	CASSESWKNTEAFF	TGCGCCAGCAGTGAGTCCTGGAAAAACACTGAAGCTTTCTTT
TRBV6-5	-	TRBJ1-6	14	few	CASSYSQGISPLHF	TGTGCCAGCAGTTACAGTCAGGGGATTTCACCCCTCCACTTT
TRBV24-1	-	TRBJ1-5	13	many	CATSVGGNQPQHF	TGTGCCACCAGTGTGGGTGGCAATCAGCCCCAGCATTTT
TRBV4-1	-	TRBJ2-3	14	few	CASSHPGPTDTQYF	TGCGCCAGCAGCCACCCCGGACCCACAGATACGCAGTATTTT
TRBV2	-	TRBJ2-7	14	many	CATLQRARAYEQYF	TGTGCCACCCTACAAAGGGCCAGGGCCTACGAGCAGTACTTC
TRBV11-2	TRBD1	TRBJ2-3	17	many	CASRRLPGQGTADTQYF	TGTGCCAGCAGGCGACTGCCGGGACAGGGAACCGCAGATACGCAGTATTTT
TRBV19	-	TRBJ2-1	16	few	CASNLGSYGANNEQFF	TGTGCCAGTAATTTAGGAAGTTACGGGGCTAACAATGAGCAGTTCTTC
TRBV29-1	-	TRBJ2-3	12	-	CSVGGSTDTQYF	TGCAGCGTTGGGGGGAGCACAGATACGCAGTATTTT
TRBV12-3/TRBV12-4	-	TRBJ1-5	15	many	CASSFMGGEGQPQHF	TGTGCCAGCAGTTTTATGGGGGGAGAGGGTCAGCCCCAGCATTTT
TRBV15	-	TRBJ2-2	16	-	CATMPGVPVVTGELFF	TGTGCCACCATGCCAGGAGTTCCGGTGGTAACCGGGGAGCTGTTTTTT
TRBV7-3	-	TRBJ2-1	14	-	CASSLRARGDEQFF	TGTGCCAGCAGCTTAAGGGCCAGGGGGGATGAGCAGTTCTTC
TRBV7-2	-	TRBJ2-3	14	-	CASSDRGYTDTQYF	TGTGCCAGCAGCGACCGGGGATACACAGATACGCAGTATTTT
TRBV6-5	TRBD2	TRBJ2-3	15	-	CASRHRAGGLDTQYF	TGTGCCAGCAGGCACCGAGCGGGGGGCCTAGATACGCAGTATTTT
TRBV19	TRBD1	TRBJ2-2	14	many	CASSLGQGFGELFF	TGTGCCAGTAGTCTGGGACAGGGATTCGGGGAGCTGTTTTTT
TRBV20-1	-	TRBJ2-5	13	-	CSAKRRQMETQYF	TGCAGTGCAAAGAGGCGGCAGATGGAGACCCAGTACTTC
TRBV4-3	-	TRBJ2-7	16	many	CASSQVAGPALHEQYF	TGCGCCAGCAGCCAAGTCGCGGGGCCCGCCCTCCACGAGCAGTACTTC
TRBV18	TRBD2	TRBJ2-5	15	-	CASQPGLAAQETQYF	TGTGCCAGCCAACCGGGACTAGCGGCTCAAGAGACCCAGTACTTC
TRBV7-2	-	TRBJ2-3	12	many	CASSMRTDTQYF	TGTGCCAGCAGCATGCGCACAGATACGCAGTATTTT
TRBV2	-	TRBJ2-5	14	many	CASTDPGISETQYF	TGTGCCAGCACCGATCCAGGGATTAGCGAGACCCAGTACTTC
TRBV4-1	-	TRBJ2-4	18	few	CTSSQALDKISTKNIQYF	TGCACCAGCAGCCAAGCGTTGGACAAAATTTCGACCAAAAACATTCAGTACTTC
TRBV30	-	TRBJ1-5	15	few	CAWRMGANSNQPQHF	TGTGCCTGGAGAATGGGGGCCAATAGCAATCAGCCCCAGCATTTT
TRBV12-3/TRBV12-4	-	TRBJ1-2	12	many	CASSFGPNGYTF	TGTGCCAGCAGTTTCGGACCAAATGGCTACACCTTC